This T cell receptor beta chain was documented in a study of blood T cell repertoires in COVID-19. Study in general: From the United States, Italy and Spain came samples of acute and convalescent COVID-19. T cells, B-cell-depleted T cells, or PBMCs provided the cDNA or gDNA that served as material.

CDR1 and CDR2 from the germline V gene are SGHTA and FQGNSA. V lost 5 bases to trimming and J lost 7 bases, with 15 bases between them. The CDR3 extends over 13 amino acids. Using immunoSEQ multiplex PCR, the repertoire was profiled, and TCRdb retains in-frame clones only, with some absent. Of 200,000 to 250,000 clones listed, around 81% are singletons. The specimen sequenced was peripheral blood. The sequence derives from a woman in her 70s with acute or convalescent COVID-19. This chain connects TRBV7-2 to TRBJ2-7, with TRBD2 as a possible D gene (5 bases). CDR3 nucleotides: TGTGCCAGCAGCCTGAACGGGATGGGGGAGCAGTACTTC. It encodes CASSLNGMGEQYF.